Each of the 2 T cell receptor beta chains below was sequenced from the same sample in a study of T cell clonality in common variable immunodeficiency. Some clones are missing from TCRdb's copy, which holds only in-frame ones; the method was immunoSEQ multiplex PCR. This sample carries approximately 46,000 clones, none of them present only once. Specimen: peripheral blood mononuclear cells. The receptors stem from a person between 18 and 75 years old in good health.

The table lists this clone with many counts. The CDR3 extends 3 residues past the end of the read, so its final part is completed from the germline J gene. The chain has TRBV19 and TRBJ2-6; 7 positions match TRBD1. V was pared by 3 bases and J by 0 bases, with 8 bases of the junction left unmatched. Germline CDR1 LNHDA, CDR2 SQIVND (reference sequence). The CDR3 length is 18 residues. The CDR3 here is CASSMLRPGGSGANVLTF. The sequenced part of the CDR3 DNA is TGTGCCAGTAGTATGCTGCGACCAGGGGGCTCTGGGGCCAACGTC.

This clone was seen ten or more times. The read terminates 3 residues before the CDR3 end, so the remaining end is supplied by the germline J gene. V gene TRBV9 combines with J gene TRBJ1-2, with D perhaps matching TRBD1 (6 bases). The CDR3 loop spans 17 amino acids. From germline, CDR1 is SGDLS and CDR2 YYNGEE. The CDR3 sequence: CASSVDPGHLIPAGYTF. The part of the CDR3 DNA that was read is TGTGCCAGCAGCGTAGATCCGGGACACCTAATCCCCGCCGGC.